A selection of T cell receptor beta chains follows, all from one sample in a study of cytomegalovirus exposure and HLA in healthy donors. Libraries were prepared by immunoSEQ multiplex PCR; TCRdb keeps only in-frame clonotypes and omits some of them. Here the sample spans about 130,000 clones, roughly four fifths being singletons. Sequenced: PBMCs. These receptors all come from a man aged 25-40 years in good health and CMV-seropositive. Each CDR3 is given with its conserved first and last residue.

15	TRBV5-6	TRBJ2-5	CASSLAGLGTQTQYF
14	TRBV11-2	TRBJ1-4	CASSLGQGTEKLFF
15	TRBV7-9	TRBJ2-3	CASSLTGLARDTQYF
17	TRBV4-1	TRBJ2-1	CASSPAPPRGAYNEQFF
15	TRBV11-2	TRBJ2-5	CASSLGQGARETQYF
18	TRBV7-7	TRBJ2-1	CASSHWRGREESYNEQFF
16	TRBV5-1	TRBJ2-7	CASSLGWRTSGSEQYF
15	TRBV2	TRBJ2-3	CASRGTSGGPDTQYF
15	TRBV15	TRBJ2-3	CATSSRTSFTDTQYF
13	TRBV7-2	TRBJ2-5	CASADSFQETQYF
18	TRBV19	TRBJ2-1	CASSTDGRTSYSYNEQFF
13	TRBV6-5	TRBJ1-4	CASTAGMGEKLFF
14	TRBV7-2	TRBJ2-5	CASSLGRVVETQYF
17	TRBV7-3	TRBJ2-7	CASSPNGQGAGAYEQYF
11	TRBV29-1	TRBJ1-1	CSARGYTEAFF
15	TRBV5-1	TRBJ1-4	CASSWDRGLGEKLFF
16	TRBV4-2	TRBJ1-5	CASSQVPGVPNQPQHF
14	TRBV18	TRBJ1-1	CASSPQEGKAEAFF
18	TRBV4-2	TRBJ2-7	CASSRLAGGPGSPYEQYF
15	TRBV28	TRBJ1-2	CASNSFMRGPYGYTF
15	TRBV9	TRBJ2-7	CASSVGGLAYYEQYF
17	TRBV7-2	TRBJ2-5	CASSSQQMTGARETQYF
11	TRBV20-1	TRBJ2-7	CSATVGYEQYF
18	TRBV30	TRBJ1-4	CAWSVLQLKGATNEKLFF
13	TRBV27	TRBJ2-1	CASSLGTSGEQFF
14	TRBV7-9	TRBJ2-5	CASSLLAGGETQYF
13	TRBV25-1	TRBJ1-1	CASSRTQNTEAFF
16	TRBV18	TRBJ1-2	CASSPGEKGQGNGYTF
18	TRBV19	TRBJ2-2	CASRSGLAGGSNTGELFF
16	TRBV27	TRBJ2-2	CASSRTGTGGSAELFF
15	TRBV29-1	TRBJ2-7	CSVLPSSTGGSEQYF
18	TRBV4-1	TRBJ2-1	CASSQGMARGNSYNEQFF
15	TRBV4-2	TRBJ1-5	CASSQDQAGNQPQHF
18	TRBV5-1	TRBJ2-6	CASSLAPTGFSGANVLTF
15	TRBV7-9	TRBJ1-2	CASSKGGQGFYGYTF
16	TRBV9	TRBJ2-7	CASSLGQGVGKGEQYF
12	TRBV4-2	TRBJ2-3	CASSQDRDTQYF
15	TRBV5-4	TRBJ2-7	CASSPDSQGSYEQYF
16	TRBV7-2	TRBJ2-4	CASSSQDRLAKNIQYF
15	TRBV18	TRBJ2-7	CASSPGTSGGGEQYF
14	TRBV4-3	TRBJ1-1	CASSHGQGITEAFF
19	TRBV9	TRBJ2-6	CASSVSQVRSSSGANVLTF